These 5 T cell receptor beta chains came from one sample sequenced in a study of spatial heterogeneity in lung cancer. MiXCR was run by TCRdb on the 5' RACE reads, yielding one entry per CDR3 protein. This table has tens of thousands of distinct CDR3 sequences, 12% to 15% appearing once. Time point specified: sample taken at primary tumor resection. The sequences come from PBMCs, collected at surgery. The receptors stem from a male donor with early-stage non-small cell lung cancer.

The chain links TRBV19 to TRBJ1-5, with 8 bases identical to TRBD1. CDR1 is LNHDA, CDR2 SQIVND, per germline (reference sequence). The ends lost 6 bases at V and 2 bases at J; junction bases unmatched: 6. This CDR3 contains 15 residues. The CDR3 DNA reads TGTGCCAGTAGCAATACAGGGGGTGGCAATCAGCCCCAGCATTTT. Translation: CASSNTGGGNQPQHF.

The sample holds many counts of this clonotype. The chain is built from TRBV2 and TRBJ2-2; D is unresolved. The CDR3 sequence is 13 residues long. Per germline, CDR1 SNHLY and CDR2 FYNNEI. V lost 1 base, J lost 5 bases, and 5 bases lay in between. In nucleotides, the CDR3 is TGTGCCAGCAGTGAAGGGCCTACCGGGGAGCTGTTTTTT. Its protein is CASSEGPTGELFF.

This clonotype came up many times. The gene calls are TRBV7-9 and TRBJ1-3, with D tentatively TRBD1 (5 bases). The CDR3 consists of 15 residues. Trimming removed 3 bases from V and 1 base from J, with 10 bases in between. Germline V gene sequence: CDR1 SEHNR, CDR2 FQNEAQ (reference sequence). The CDR3 nucleotides read TGTGCCAGCAGCTTTGGCTCAGGGTCTGGAAACACCATATATTTT. Protein sequence: CASSFGSGSGNTIYF.

This clonotype was seen ten or more times. The chain links TRBV20-1 to TRBJ2-1; a weak D match, TRBD2 (6 bases). The CDR3 covers 13 residues. V was pared by 5 bases and J by 7 bases, with 15 bases between. Germline CDR1 is DFQATT and CDR2 is SNEGSKA (reference sequence). CDR3 sequence (DNA): TGCAGTGCTGCGGGGCTAGTGTTGAATGAGCAGTTCTTC. This gives the protein CSAAGLVLNEQFF.

At least ten counts were recorded for this clonotype. CDR3 sequence: CATSESGNYGYTF. DNA for the CDR3: TGTGCCACCAGTGAGTCGGGGAACTATGGCTACACCTTC. The chain is built from TRBV24-1 and TRBJ1-2; D is undetermined. The V end was cut by 4 bases, the J end by 2 bases, with 7 bases between. The germline V gene encodes CDR1 KGHDR and CDR2 SFDVKD. This CDR3 has 13 residues.